These 8 T cell receptor beta chains were all obtained from the same sample, sequenced in a study of T-cell memory formation after mild COVID-19 (dated by TCRdb to about 2021). Preparation of the library involved 5' RACE. The sequencer listed for this sample is Illumina NovaSeq 6000. TCRdb cleaned the public reads at Q25 with fastp, built clones with MiXCR and kept in-frame beta chains. A single entry per CDR3 protein holds the most common genes and DNA from its merged rows. The table for this sample lists under 300,000 distinct CDR3 sequences; around 8% of them were counted only once. The ten most abundant clones make up about 20% of the sample. Material for sequencing was PBMCs or a T cell subset sorted from them (not recorded which). These receptors were obtained from a man aged 18 to 29 who had mild COVID-19 (a few samples of this study predate the infection). The sample titles of this study are shuffled in the database, so cell type and time point are left out; the donor was told from shared clones.

This clonotype was seen only a few times. The chain carries TRBV20-1 and TRBJ2-1; perhaps TRBD2 as D (5 bases). Trimming shortened V by 6 bases and J by 0 bases, and 24 bases separated the two germline ends. CDR3 length equals 18 residues. From germline, CDR1 is DFQATT and CDR2 SNEGSKA (reference sequence). This CDR3 reads CSAIPPYRTPGSYNEQFF. CDR3 nucleotides: TGCAGTGCCATCCCTCCCTATCGGACTCCCGGCTCCTACAATGAGCAGTTCTTC.

This rearrangement joins TRBV7-8 to TRBJ1-2; D may be TRBD1 (5 bases). The CDR3 sequence is 14 residues long. The V end was cut by 5 bases, the J end by 6 bases, with 16 bases between. CDR1 is SGHVS and CDR2 is FQNEAQ in the germline V gene. The CDR3 DNA reads TGTGCCAGCAGCCCCGCAGGGACTCGAAATGGCTACACCTTC. It is translated as CASSPAGTRNGYTF.

CDR3 nucleotides: TGTGCCAGCAGCCCAGGAGGGTTTGAGACCCAGTACTTC. Translated: CASSPGGFETQYF. The J gene is TRBJ2-5, the V gene TRBV7-9; possibly TRBD2 for D (6 bases). The V gene lost 5 bases and the J gene lost 5 bases, with 12 bases spanning the gap. This CDR3 comprises 13 residues. Germline V gives CDR1 SEHNR, CDR2 FQNEAQ (reference sequence).

This clonotype occurred a few times. The chain links TRBV7-9 to TRBJ1-2; D is possibly TRBD1 (5 bases). CDR3 length equals 13 residues. Looked up from germline, CDR1 is SEHNR and CDR2 is FQNEAQ (reference sequence). The V end was cut by 4 bases, the J end by 8 bases, with 14 bases between. The CDR3, as DNA: TGTGCCAGCAGCTCGGACAAACGGGAAGGCTACACCTTC. Protein product: CASSSDKREGYTF.

This clonotype was detected a few times. The chain is built from TRBV7-9 and TRBJ2-2, with 9 bases fitting TRBD2. This CDR3 has 16 residues. From germline, CDR1 is SEHNR and CDR2 FQNEAQ (reference sequence). V lost 5 bases to trimming and J lost 2 bases; unmatched junction nucleotides: 6. CDR3 DNA: TGTGCCAGCAGCCCTCCGACTAGCGGAAACACCGGGGAGCTGTTTTTT. It is translated as CASSPPTSGNTGELFF. The variable domain in full, completed from reference TRBV7-9 and TRBJ2-2, reads DTGVSQNPRHKITKRGQNVTFRCDPISEHNRLYWYRQTLGQGPEFLTYFQNEAQLEKSRLLSDRFSAERPKGSFSTLEIQRTEQGDSAMYLCASSPPTSGNTGELFFGEGSRLTVL.

The chain employs TRBV5-1 and TRBJ1-5; D remains unclear. Trimming pared 3 bases from V and 3 bases from J, leaving 13 bases between. Germline values: CDR1 SGHRS, CDR2 YFSETQ. The CDR3 is 15 amino acids. The chain's CDR3 is CASSWFSGPNQPQHF. CDR3 in DNA: TGCGCCAGCAGCTGGTTTTCGGGCCCCAATCAGCCCCAGCATTTT.

This clonotype has a count of ten or more. This chain uses TRBV7-9 with TRBJ2-3; 13 bases fit TRBD2. Germline CDR1 reads SEHNR; CDR2 reads FQNEAQ (reference sequence). The CDR3 runs 14 residues. Germline trimming cut 5 bases from V and 6 bases from J; bases unmatched to any gene: 2. CDR3 protein: CASSPGLAGDTQYF. The CDR3 bases are TGTGCCAGCAGCCCGGGACTAGCGGGGGATACGCAGTATTTT.

This clonotype was counted a few times. The chain carries TRBV29-1 and TRBJ2-7; possible D gene TRBD2, 5 bases. This CDR3 has 11 residues. Germline CDR1 is SQVTM and CDR2 is ANQGSEA. V dropped 0 bases and J dropped 6 bases, with 6 bases sitting between them. The CDR3 region has the DNA TGCAGCGTTGAAGATCGGGGCGAGCAGTACTTC. Its protein product is CSVEDRGEQYF.